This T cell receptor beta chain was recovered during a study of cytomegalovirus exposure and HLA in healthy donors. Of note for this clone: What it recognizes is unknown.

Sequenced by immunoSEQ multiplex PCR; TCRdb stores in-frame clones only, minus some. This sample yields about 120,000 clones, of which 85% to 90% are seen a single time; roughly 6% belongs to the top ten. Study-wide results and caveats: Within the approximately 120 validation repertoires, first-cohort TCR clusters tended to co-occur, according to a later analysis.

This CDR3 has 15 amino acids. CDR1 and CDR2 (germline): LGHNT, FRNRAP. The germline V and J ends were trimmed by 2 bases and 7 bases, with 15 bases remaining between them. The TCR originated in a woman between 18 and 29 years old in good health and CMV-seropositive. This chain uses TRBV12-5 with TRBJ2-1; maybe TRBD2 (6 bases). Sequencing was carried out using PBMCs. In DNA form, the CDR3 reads TGTGCTAGTGGTTTGTGGAGGGAGAGGTTGAATGAGCAGTTCTTC. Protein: CASGLWRERLNEQFF. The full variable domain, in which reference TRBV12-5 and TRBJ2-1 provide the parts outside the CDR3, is DARVTQTPRHKVTEMGQEVTMRCQPILGHNTVFWYRQTMMQGLELLAYFRNRAPLDDSGMPKDRFSAEMPDATLATLKIQPSEPRDSAVYFCASGLWRERLNEQFFGPGTRLTVL.